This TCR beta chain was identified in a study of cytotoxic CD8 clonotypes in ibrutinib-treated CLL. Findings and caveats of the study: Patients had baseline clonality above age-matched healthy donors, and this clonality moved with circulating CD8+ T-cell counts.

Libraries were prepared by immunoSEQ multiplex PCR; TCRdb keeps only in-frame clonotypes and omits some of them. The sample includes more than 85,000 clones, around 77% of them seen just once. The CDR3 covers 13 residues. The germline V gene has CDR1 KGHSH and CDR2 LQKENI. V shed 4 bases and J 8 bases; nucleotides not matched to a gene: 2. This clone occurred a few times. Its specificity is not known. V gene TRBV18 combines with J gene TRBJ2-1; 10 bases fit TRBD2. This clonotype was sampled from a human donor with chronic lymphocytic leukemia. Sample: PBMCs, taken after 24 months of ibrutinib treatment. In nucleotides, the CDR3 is TGTGCCAGCTCACTCCTAGCGGGAGATGAGCAGTTCTTC. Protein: CASSLLAGDEQFF. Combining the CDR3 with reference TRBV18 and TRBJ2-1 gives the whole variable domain NAGVMQNPRHLVRRRGQEARLRCSPMKGHSHVYWYRQLPEEGLKFMVYLQKENIIDESGMPKERFSAEFPKEGPSILRIQQVVRGDSAAYFCASSLLAGDEQFFGPGTRLTVL.